These 27 T cell receptor beta chains were all obtained from the same sample, sequenced in a study of cytomegalovirus exposure and HLA in healthy donors. PCR employed 60 Vbeta and 13 Jbeta primers. Libraries were prepared by immunoSEQ multiplex PCR; TCRdb keeps only in-frame clonotypes and omits some of them. The profile shows about 69,000 clones, 76% of them singletons. Material: PBMCs. The receptors stem from a man aged 18 to 35 in good health and CMV-seronegative.

The chain joins TRBV5-1 to TRBJ1-1; unclear D gene. Trimming shortened V by 0 bases and J by 0 bases, and 15 bases separated the two germline ends. Germline V CDR1 and CDR2: SGHRS, YFSETQ. The length of the CDR3 is 17 residues. The CDR3 sequence: CASSLEGGVGMNTEAFF. As DNA, the CDR3 is TGCGCCAGCAGCTTGGAAGGCGGGGTGGGCATGAACACTGAAGCTTTCTTT. Full variable domain (outside the CDR3, taken from reference TRBV5-1 and TRBJ1-1): KAGVTQTPRYLIKTRGQQVTLSCSPISGHRSVSWYQQTPGQGLQFLFEYFSETQRNKGNFPGRFSGRQFSNSRSEMNVSTLELGDSALYLCASSLEGGVGMNTEAFFGQGTRLTVV.

V and J are TRBV9 and TRBJ1-5; 12 bases are shared with TRBD1. The germline gives CDR1 SGDLS, CDR2 YYNGEE. The CDR3 runs to 16 residues. In DNA, the CDR3 is TGTGCTAGTTCCCCCGGGACAGGGGGCGGCAATCAGCCCCAGCATTTT. Encoded protein: CASSPGTGGGNQPQHF.

This clone was counted once. The CDR3 DNA reads as TGTGCCTGGAGCGGGGGAACCAATCAGCCCCAGCATTTT. Translated, it gives CAWSGGTNQPQHF. The chain uses TRBV30 and TRBJ1-5, with D maybe TRBD1 (5 bases). The V gene lost 3 bases and the J gene lost 3 bases, with 9 bases spanning the gap. Looked up from germline, CDR1 is GTSNPN and CDR2 is SVGIG (reference sequence). The CDR3 runs to 13 residues.

This clone was found a few times. The rearrangement uses TRBV10-3 and TRBJ2-1; TRBD1 is a possible D gene (6 bases). The V gene's germline CDR1 is ENHRY and CDR2 SYGVKD. This CDR3 has 19 amino acids. V lost 2 bases and J 3 bases, leaving 23 bases between the germline ends. In nucleotides, the CDR3 is TGTGCCATCAGTGAGCCTGACACCACTCAGGGGTTTTTCTACAATGAGCAGTTCTTC. It translates to CAISEPDTTQGFFYNEQFF.

The rearrangement joins TRBV19 to TRBJ2-1, with TRBD2 matching 10 bases. With V trimmed by 2 bases and J by 4 bases, 5 bases remained unmatched. The CDR3 covers 16 residues. Germline CDR1 is LNHDA and CDR2 is SQIVND (reference sequence). Here the CDR3 reads CASSILSGGGYNEQFF. The CDR3 nucleotides read TGTGCCAGTAGTATATTAAGCGGGGGGGGTTACAATGAGCAGTTCTTC.

The chain carries TRBV18 and TRBJ2-6, with 10 nucleotides matching TRBD1. The CDR3 runs 20 residues. V dropped 1 base and J dropped 0; count of bases not matched to a gene: 9. The germline V gene encodes CDR1 KGHSH and CDR2 LQKENI. DNA of the CDR3: TGTGCCAGCTCACCACGCAGAGGGACAGGGGCCTCCTCTGGGGCCAACGTCCTGACTTTC. Translation gives CASSPRRGTGASSGANVLTF.

The chain combines TRBV4-3 with TRBJ2-1; D may be TRBD2 (5 bases). The germline V gene encodes CDR1 LGHNA and CDR2 YSLEER. The V end lost 0 bases, the J end lost 7 bases, and 10 bases lay between the germline ends. The CDR3 runs to 14 residues. CDR3 sequence reads: CASSQDGVLNEQFF. Written as DNA, the CDR3 is TGCGCCAGCAGCCAAGACGGGGTATTGAATGAGCAGTTCTTC.

The J gene is TRBJ1-5, the V gene TRBV2, with 9 nucleotides matching TRBD1. Unmatched junction bases numbered 12, after V lost 8 bases and J lost 7 bases. CDR1 and CDR2 from the germline V gene are SNHLY and FYNNEI. The CDR3 is 15 residues long. In DNA, the CDR3 is TGTGCCAGCCTAAGGGACAGGGAAGTCAAGCAGCCCCAGCATTTT. This codes for CASLRDREVKQPQHF. Filled out from reference TRBV2 and TRBJ1-5, the complete variable domain reads EPEVTQTPSHQVTQMGQEVILRCVPISNHLYFYWYRQILGQKVEFLVSFYNNEISEKSEIFDDQFSVERPDGSNFTLKIRSTKLEDSAMYFCASLRDREVKQPQHFGDGTRLSIL.

The V call is TRBV18, the J call TRBJ1-1; D is ambiguous. The germline V and J ends were trimmed by 6 bases and 0 bases, with 11 bases remaining between them. The CDR3 contains 14 residues. The germline gives CDR1 KGHSH, CDR2 LQKENI. The CDR3 nucleotides read TGTGCCAGCTCCGGTCGTCGCGTGAACACTGAAGCTTTCTTT. The encoded protein is CASSGRRVNTEAFF.

Only a few counts were recorded for this clone. The genes are TRBV19 and TRBJ1-2, with D unclear. Germline CDR1 is LNHDA and CDR2 is SQIVND (reference sequence). V was shortened by 5 bases and J by 5 bases, with 12 bases between the two germline ends. This CDR3 has 13 residues. The CDR3 is CASSPVRGYGYTF. The CDR3, as DNA: TGTGCCAGTAGTCCAGTACGGGGTTATGGCTACACCTTC.

This chain connects TRBV4-1 to TRBJ1-1; TRBD1 agrees at 8 bases. Per the germline V gene, CDR1 is MGHRA and CDR2 is YSYEKL. J was trimmed by 3 bases and V by 0 bases; bases with no gene match: 3. The CDR3 is made up of 15 amino acids. CDR3 residues: CASSQEQGQDTEAFF. For the CDR3, the DNA is TGCGCCAGCAGCCAAGAACAGGGACAGGACACTGAAGCTTTCTTT.

The chain has TRBV28 and TRBJ1-5; D is uncertain. With 5 bases removed from V and 1 base from J, the gap between germline ends came to 18 bases. In germline, CDR1 is MDHEN, CDR2 SYDVKM. The CDR3 totals 17 residues. This CDR3 is CASSRSAQRLSNQPQHF. CDR3 nucleotides: TGTGCCAGCAGTCGATCAGCTCAGAGGCTGAGCAATCAGCCCCAGCATTTT.

V is TRBV5-6 and J is TRBJ1-6; possibly TRBD1 for D (5 bases). V was shortened by 0 bases and J by 0 bases, with 10 bases between the two germline ends. CDR1 is SGHDT and CDR2 is YYEEEE in the germline V gene. This CDR3 has 17 residues. The CDR3 loop is CASSLGGDSSYNSPLHF. DNA for the CDR3: TGTGCCAGCAGCTTGGGGGGGGATAGCTCCTATAATTCACCCCTCCACTTT.

The chain employs TRBV27 and TRBJ1-6, with TRBD1 as a possible D gene (6 bases). This CDR3 contains 16 residues. Per germline, CDR1 MNHEY and CDR2 SMNVEV (reference sequence). Trimming removed 4 bases at V and 3 bases at J, with 13 bases between. CDR3 amino acids: CASSSRGSIYNSPLHF. CDR3 DNA sequence: TGTGCCAGCAGTTCAAGGGGGTCTATCTATAATTCACCCCTCCACTTT.

The V and J genes are TRBV5-6 and TRBJ1-2; D is unresolved. The V gene's germline CDR1 is SGHDT and CDR2 YYEEEE. V was trimmed by 4 bases and J by 7 bases, leaving 11 bases between them. CDR3 length equals 12 residues. The CDR3 DNA follows: TGTGCCAGCAGCCAAACAGTGGGTGGCTACACCTTC. Translating gives CASSQTVGGYTF.

Points on this clone: Other DNA sequences in the sample encode the same CDR3. The chain is built from TRBV5-1 and TRBJ1-1; D may be TRBD1 (5 bases). CDR1 and CDR2 (germline): SGHRS, YFSETQ. The V end was cut by 4 bases, the J end by 0 bases, with 10 bases between. This CDR3 has 14 amino acids. The CDR3 loop is CASSPETVNTEAFF. DNA of the CDR3: TGCGCCAGCAGCCCGGAGACAGTGAACACTGAAGCTTTCTTT.

This clone was seen more than once but under ten times. This chain uses TRBV2 with TRBJ1-4, with D tentatively TRBD1 (6 bases). V gave up 4 bases and J gave up 5 bases, with 23 bases separating them. The CDR3 length is 18 residues. Germline CDR1 and CDR2: SNHLY and FYNNEI. The CDR3, as DNA: TGTGCCAGCAGTGGGGGGGGGCAGGGATCGATTCTCAATGAAAAACTGTTTTTT. Translating it yields CASSGGGQGSILNEKLFF.

This clone was observed a single time. The rearrangement joins TRBV19 to TRBJ1-1; D unresolved. The CDR3 runs 13 residues. Germline V CDR1 and CDR2: LNHDA, SQIVND (reference sequence). V lost 3 bases and J lost 1, with 6 bases in between. The CDR3 DNA is TGTGCCAGTAGTATTAAGAGGAACACTGAAGCTTTCTTT. It codes for CASSIKRNTEAFF.

The chain has TRBV19 and TRBJ2-7, with D possibly being TRBD2 (5 bases). V was cut by 5 bases and J by 3 bases, with 11 bases left in between. This CDR3 has 13 amino acids. CDR1 and CDR2 from the germline V gene are LNHDA and SQIVND (reference sequence). CDR3: CASSFGLGYEQYF. In DNA, the CDR3 is TGTGCCAGTAGTTTCGGACTGGGCTACGAGCAGTACTTC.

The rearrangement joins TRBV6-1 to TRBJ1-2; 7 bases align to TRBD1. The CDR3 runs 15 residues. V lost 9 bases, J lost 0 bases, and 10 bases stayed unmatched. The germline CDR1 and CDR2 sequences are MNHNS and SASEGT. This CDR3 reads CASTAWDRPNYGYTF. CDR3 coding DNA: TGTGCCAGTACAGCCTGGGACAGACCTAACTATGGCTACACCTTC.

The chain employs TRBV7-2 and TRBJ2-3; TRBD2 might be the D (6 bases). V was cut by 10 bases and J by 1 base, with 12 bases left in between. CDR1 is SGHTA and CDR2 is FQGNSA in the germline V gene. The CDR3 extends over 13 amino acids. In nucleotides, the CDR3 is TGTGCCATCCGGGGACTTGGCACAGATACGCAGTATTTT. Translation: CAIRGLGTDTQYF. The full variable domain, with the rest looked up from reference TRBV7-2 and TRBJ2-3, is GAGVSQSPSNKVTEKGKDVELRCDPISGHTALYWYRQSLGQGLEFLIYFQGNSAPDKSGLPSDRFSAERTGGSVSTLTIQRTQQEDSAVYLCAIRGLGTDTQYFGPGTRLTVL.

The genes are TRBV6-1 and TRBJ2-5, with 9 bases identical to TRBD1. Unmatched junction bases numbered 1, after V lost 7 bases and J lost 1 base. The CDR3 extends over 13 amino acids. Germline V gene lookup returns CDR1 MNHNS and CDR2 SASEGT. CDR3 loop: CASNRGLQETQYF. The CDR3 region has the DNA TGTGCCAGCAACAGGGGGCTCCAAGAGACCCAGTACTTC.

The V gene is TRBV5-8, the J gene TRBJ2-5; tentatively, D is TRBD2 (5 bases). Trimming removed 9 bases from V and 2 bases from J, with 14 bases in between. The CDR3 covers 13 residues. Germline CDR1 is SGHTS and CDR2 is YDEGEE. For the CDR3, the DNA is TGTGCCACCAAGGGAGCGGCACAAGAGACCCAGTACTTC. Translation gives CATKGAAQETQYF. The entire variable domain, with the rest obtained from reference TRBV5-8 and TRBJ2-5, is as follows: EAGVTQSPTHLIKTRGQQATLRCSPISGHTSVYWYQQALGLGLQFLLWYDEGEERNRGNFPPRFSGRQFPNYSSELNVNALELEDSALYLCATKGAAQETQYFGPGTRLLVL.

The genes are TRBV5-4 and TRBJ1-5; possible D gene TRBD1, 5 bases. The CDR3 spans 15 residues. Germline V lookup: CDR1 SGHNT, CDR2 YYREEE (reference sequence). Trimming stripped 0 bases from V and 3 bases from J, with 10 bases between. CDR3 amino acids: CASSLAQDNNQPQHF. The CDR3 region has the DNA TGTGCCAGCAGCTTGGCCCAGGACAACAATCAGCCCCAGCATTTT.

A remark on this clone: One junction end disagrees with the germline gene, perhaps due to a read error. The chain is built from TRBV7-9 and TRBJ1-3, with D tentatively TRBD1 (6 bases). CDR3 size: 17 residues. Germline values: CDR1 SEHNR, CDR2 FQNEAQ (reference sequence). The CDR3 is CASTLGLRGSDSDTIYF. The CDR3 DNA reads TGTGCCAGCACCTTAGGCCTCAGGGGAAGTGATTCGGACACCATATATTTT.

A few counts support this clone. The CDR3 protein is CASSPGRLNTEAFF. In nucleotides, the CDR3 is TGCGCCAGCAGCCCCGGGAGGCTGAACACTGAAGCTTTCTTT. This chain joins TRBV5-1 and TRBJ1-1, with no clear D. The CDR3 sequence is 14 residues long. CDR1 SGHRS and CDR2 YFSETQ come from the germline V gene. Trimming removed 4 bases from V and 0 bases from J, with 10 bases in between.

The chain uses TRBV9 and TRBJ2-5; D might be TRBD2 (6 bases). The ends were cut back, 3 bases at V and 4 bases at J, with 19 bases in the middle. Germline V gene lookup returns CDR1 SGDLS and CDR2 YYNGEE. The CDR3 consists of 16 residues. This CDR3 is CASSAPPGEVSETQYF. The CDR3 nucleotides are TGTGCCAGCAGCGCTCCCCCGGGGGAAGTCTCAGAGACCCAGTACTTC.